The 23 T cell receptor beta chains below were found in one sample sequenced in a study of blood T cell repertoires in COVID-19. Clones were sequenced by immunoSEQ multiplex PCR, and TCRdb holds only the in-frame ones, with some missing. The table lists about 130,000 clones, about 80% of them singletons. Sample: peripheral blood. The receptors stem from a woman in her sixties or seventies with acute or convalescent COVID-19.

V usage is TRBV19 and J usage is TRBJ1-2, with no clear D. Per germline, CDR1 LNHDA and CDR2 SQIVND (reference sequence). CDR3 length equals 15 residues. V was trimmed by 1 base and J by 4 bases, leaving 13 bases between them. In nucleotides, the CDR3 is TGTGCCAGTAGTATAGCCCTCAAGAGTCCCTATGGCTACACCTTC. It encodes CASSIALKSPYGYTF.

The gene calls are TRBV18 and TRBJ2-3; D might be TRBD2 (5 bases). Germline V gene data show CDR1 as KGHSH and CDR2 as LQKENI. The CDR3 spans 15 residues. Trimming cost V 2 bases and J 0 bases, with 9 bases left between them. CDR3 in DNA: TGTGCCAGCTCACCAAGGACTTCTAGCACAGATACGCAGTATTTT. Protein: CASSPRTSSTDTQYF. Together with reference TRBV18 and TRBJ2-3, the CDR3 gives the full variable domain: NAGVMQNPRHLVRRRGQEARLRCSPMKGHSHVYWYRQLPEEGLKFMVYLQKENIIDESGMPKERFSAEFPKEGPSILRIQQVVRGDSAAYFCASSPRTSSTDTQYFGPGTRLTVL.

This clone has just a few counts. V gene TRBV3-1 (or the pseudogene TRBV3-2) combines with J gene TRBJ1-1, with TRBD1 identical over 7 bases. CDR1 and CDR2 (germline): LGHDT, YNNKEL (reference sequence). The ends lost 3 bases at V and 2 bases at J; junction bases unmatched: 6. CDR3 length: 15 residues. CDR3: CASSQRDSRNTEAFF. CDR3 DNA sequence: TGTGCCAGCAGCCAGAGGGACAGCAGAAACACTGAAGCTTTCTTT.

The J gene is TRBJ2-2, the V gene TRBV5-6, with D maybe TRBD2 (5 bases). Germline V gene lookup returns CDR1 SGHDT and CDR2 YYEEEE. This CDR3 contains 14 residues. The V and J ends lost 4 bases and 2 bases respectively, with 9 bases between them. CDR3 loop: CASSPGLNTGELFF. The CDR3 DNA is TGTGCCAGCAGCCCCGGACTTAACACCGGGGAGCTGTTTTTT.

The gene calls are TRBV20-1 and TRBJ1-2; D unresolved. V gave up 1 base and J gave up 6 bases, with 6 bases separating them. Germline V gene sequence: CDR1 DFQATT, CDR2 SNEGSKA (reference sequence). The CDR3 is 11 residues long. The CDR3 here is CSARGEDGYTF. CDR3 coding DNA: TGCAGTGCTAGAGGGGAGGATGGCTACACCTTC.

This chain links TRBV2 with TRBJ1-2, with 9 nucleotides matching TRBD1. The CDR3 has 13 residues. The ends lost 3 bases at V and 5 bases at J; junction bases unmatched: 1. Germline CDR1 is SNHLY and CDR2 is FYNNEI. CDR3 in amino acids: CASSEGTGYGYTF. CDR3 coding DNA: TGTGCCAGCAGTGAGGGGACAGGGTATGGCTACACCTTC. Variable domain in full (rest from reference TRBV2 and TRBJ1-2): EPEVTQTPSHQVTQMGQEVILRCVPISNHLYFYWYRQILGQKVEFLVSFYNNEISEKSEIFDDQFSVERPDGSNFTLKIRSTKLEDSAMYFCASSEGTGYGYTFGSGTRLTVV.

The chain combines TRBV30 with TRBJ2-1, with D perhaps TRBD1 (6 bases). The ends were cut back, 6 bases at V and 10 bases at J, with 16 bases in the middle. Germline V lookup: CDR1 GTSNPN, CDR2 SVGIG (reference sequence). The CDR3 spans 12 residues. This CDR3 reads CACRRGIGEQFF. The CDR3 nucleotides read TGTGCCTGCCGCAGGGGAATCGGGGAGCAGTTCTTC. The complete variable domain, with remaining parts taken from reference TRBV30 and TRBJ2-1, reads SQTIHQWPATLVQPVGSPLSLECTVEGTSNPNLYWYRQAAGRGLQLLFYSVGIGQISSEVPQNLSASRPQDRQFILSSKKLLLSDSGFYLCACRRGIGEQFFGPGTRLTVL.

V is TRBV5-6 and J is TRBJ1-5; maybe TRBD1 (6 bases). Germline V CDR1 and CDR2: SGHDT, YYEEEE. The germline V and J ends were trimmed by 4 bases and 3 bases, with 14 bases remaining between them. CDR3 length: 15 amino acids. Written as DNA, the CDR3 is TGTGCCAGCAGCCGTACAGGGTTCCACAATCAGCCCCAGCATTTT. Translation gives CASSRTGFHNQPQHF.

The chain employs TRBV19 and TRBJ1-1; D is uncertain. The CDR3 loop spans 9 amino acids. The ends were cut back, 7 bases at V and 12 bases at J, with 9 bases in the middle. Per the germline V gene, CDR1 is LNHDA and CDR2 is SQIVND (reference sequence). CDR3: CASNPGTFF. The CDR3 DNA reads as TGTGCCAGTAACCCGGGGACTTTCTTT.

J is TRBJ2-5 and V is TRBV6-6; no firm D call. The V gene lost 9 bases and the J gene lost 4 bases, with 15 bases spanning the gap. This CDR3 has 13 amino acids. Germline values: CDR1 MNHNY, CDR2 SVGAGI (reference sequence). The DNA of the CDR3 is TGTGCCAGTACGACGGATCCTAGAGAGACCCAGTACTTC. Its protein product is CASTTDPRETQYF.

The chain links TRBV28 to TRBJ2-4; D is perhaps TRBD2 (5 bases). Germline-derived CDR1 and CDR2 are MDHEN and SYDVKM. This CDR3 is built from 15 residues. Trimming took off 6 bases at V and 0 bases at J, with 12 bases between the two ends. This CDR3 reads CASRNRGIAKNIQYF. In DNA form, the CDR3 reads TGTGCCAGCAGAAATCGGGGTATAGCCAAAAACATTCAGTACTTC.

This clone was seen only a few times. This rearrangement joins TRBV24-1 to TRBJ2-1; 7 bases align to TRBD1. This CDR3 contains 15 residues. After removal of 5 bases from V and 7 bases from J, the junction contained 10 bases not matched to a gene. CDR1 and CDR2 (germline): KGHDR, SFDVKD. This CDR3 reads CATSVTGDLRNEQFF. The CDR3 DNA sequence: TGTGCCACCAGTGTTACAGGGGATCTCCGAAATGAGCAGTTCTTC.

In nucleotides, the CDR3 is TGTGCCAGCAGCTTGCTCGGGGGGAACCAAGAGACCCAGTACTTC. Translated, it gives CASSLLGGNQETQYF. The chain has TRBV5-4 and TRBJ2-5; 7 bases are shared with TRBD2. V shed 1 base and J 0 bases; nucleotides not matched to a gene: 3. Germline V gives CDR1 SGHNT, CDR2 YYREEE (reference sequence). CDR3 length: 15 amino acids.

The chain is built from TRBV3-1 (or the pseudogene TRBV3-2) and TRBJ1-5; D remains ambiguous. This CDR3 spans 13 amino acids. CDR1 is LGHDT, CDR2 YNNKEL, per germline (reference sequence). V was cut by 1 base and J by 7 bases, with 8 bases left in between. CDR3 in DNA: TGTGCCAGCAGCCAAGGGGCCAGGCAGCCCCAGCATTTT. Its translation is CASSQGARQPQHF.

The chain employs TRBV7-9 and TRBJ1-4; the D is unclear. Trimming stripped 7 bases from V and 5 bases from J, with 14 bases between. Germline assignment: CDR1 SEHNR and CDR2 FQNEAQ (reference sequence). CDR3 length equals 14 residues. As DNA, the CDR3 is TGTGCCAGCAACCGGGGAAAAGTAAATGAAAAACTGTTTTTT. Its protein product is CASNRGKVNEKLFF.

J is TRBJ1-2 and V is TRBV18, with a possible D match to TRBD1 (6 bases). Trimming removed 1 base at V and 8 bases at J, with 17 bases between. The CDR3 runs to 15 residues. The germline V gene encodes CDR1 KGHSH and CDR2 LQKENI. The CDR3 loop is CASSPRAGEHQGYTF. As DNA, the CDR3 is TGTGCCAGCTCACCACGGGCAGGGGAACACCAAGGCTACACCTTC.

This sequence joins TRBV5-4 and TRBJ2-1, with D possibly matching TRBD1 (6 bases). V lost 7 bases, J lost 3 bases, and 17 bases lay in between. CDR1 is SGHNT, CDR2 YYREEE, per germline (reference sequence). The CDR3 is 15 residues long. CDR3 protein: CASLEKGDIYNEQFF. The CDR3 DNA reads TGTGCCAGCCTCGAGAAGGGGGATATCTACAATGAGCAGTTCTTC.

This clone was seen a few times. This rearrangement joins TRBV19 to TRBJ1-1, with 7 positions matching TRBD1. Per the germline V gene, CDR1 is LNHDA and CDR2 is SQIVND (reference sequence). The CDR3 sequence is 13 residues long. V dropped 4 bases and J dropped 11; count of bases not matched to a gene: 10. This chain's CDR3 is CASSTPGQRRAFF. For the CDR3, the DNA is TGTGCCAGTAGTACACCGGGACAGCGAAGGGCTTTCTTT.

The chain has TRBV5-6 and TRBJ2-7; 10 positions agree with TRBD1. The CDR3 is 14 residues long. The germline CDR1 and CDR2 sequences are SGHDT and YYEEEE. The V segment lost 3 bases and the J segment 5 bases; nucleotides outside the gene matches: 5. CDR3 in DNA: TGTGCCAGCAGCTCCGGGACAGGGGTCCACGAGCAGTACGTC. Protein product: CASSSGTGVHEQYV.

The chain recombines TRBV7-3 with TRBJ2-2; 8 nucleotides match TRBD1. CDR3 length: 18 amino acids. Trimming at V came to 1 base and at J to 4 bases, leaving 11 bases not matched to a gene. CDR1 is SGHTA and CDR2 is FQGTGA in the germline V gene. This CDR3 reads CASSLKRAGGVGTGELFF. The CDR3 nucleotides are TGTGCCAGCAGCTTAAAGAGGGCAGGGGGCGTTGGCACCGGGGAGCTGTTTTTT.

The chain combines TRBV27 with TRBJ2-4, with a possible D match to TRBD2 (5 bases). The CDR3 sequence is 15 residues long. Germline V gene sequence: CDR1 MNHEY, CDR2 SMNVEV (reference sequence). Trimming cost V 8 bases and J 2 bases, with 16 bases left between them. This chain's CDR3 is CASSGGSGTKNIQYF. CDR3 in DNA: TGTGCCAGCTCCGGCGGTTCGGGAACCAAAAACATTCAGTACTTC.

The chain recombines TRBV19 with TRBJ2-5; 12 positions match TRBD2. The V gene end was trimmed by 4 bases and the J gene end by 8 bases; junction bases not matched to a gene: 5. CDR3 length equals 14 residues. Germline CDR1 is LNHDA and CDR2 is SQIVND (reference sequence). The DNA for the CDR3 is TGTGCCAGTAGTACGACTAGCGGGGGTGGAACCCAGTACTTC. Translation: CASSTTSGGGTQYF.

CDR3: CASSELWGRQGGYTF. DNA for the CDR3: TGTGCCAGCAGTGAATTGTGGGGGCGACAGGGCGGCTACACCTTC. The J gene is TRBJ1-2, the V gene TRBV2; TRBD1 matches at 7 bases. V gave up 2 bases and J gave up 8 bases; unmatched junction bases: 11. This CDR3 comprises 15 residues. CDR1 and CDR2 from the germline V gene are SNHLY and FYNNEI.